The clone carrying this T cell receptor beta chain has a handful of counts. Its antigen remains unidentified. These data are taken from a study of beta chain features in type 1 diabetes. On the study more broadly: Patient and healthy donor groups were alike in age, gender and cell yields. Over all samples combined, around 110 million sorted cells were examined. Study-level results: The study found moderately but significantly shorter TCRB CDR3s in all four CD4+ subsets of Type 1 diabetes patients. Among patients, naive, central memory and Treg TCRB repertoires appeared more similar than among healthy donors.

The isolated RNA, all of it, was reverse transcribed, so expressed TCRB transcripts were what got sequenced. Sequencing was performed with immunoSEQ multiplex PCR; in TCRdb, only in-frame clones are kept and a portion is missing. Here the sample spans over 200,000 clones, roughly a tenth being singletons. Purity of each sorted population was above 95%. The receptor was derived from a man aged 25 to 45 with type 1 diabetes. Sequences were obtained from naive CD4+ T cells from blood.

CDR3 coding DNA: TGCGCCAGCAGCTTGGGAACAACTACTAACTATGGCTACACCTTC. Amino acids: CASSLGTTTNYGYTF. The V and J genes are TRBV5-1 and TRBJ1-2, with D unclear. CDR1 and CDR2 (germline): SGHRS, YFSETQ. V dropped 0 bases and J dropped 0 bases, with 9 bases sitting between them. The CDR3 has 15 residues.